The 30 T cell receptor beta chains below all came from one sample that was sequenced in a study of blood T cell repertoires in COVID-19. Only in-frame clones appear in the TCRdb table, and some are missing; sequencing was by immunoSEQ multiplex PCR. The table has approximately 110,000 clones, 88% seen once. The source material was peripheral blood. The receptors here all came from a woman aged 50 to 60 with active or convalescent COVID-19.

The J gene is TRBJ2-7, the V gene TRBV5-6; 9 nucleotides agree with TRBD1. Germline lookup yields CDR1 SGHDT and CDR2 YYEEEE. V gave up 3 bases and J gave up 5 bases; unmatched junction bases: 0. The CDR3 sequence is 12 residues long. The CDR3 reads CASSWDRDEQYF. DNA for the CDR3: TGTGCCAGCAGCTGGGACAGGGACGAGCAGTACTTC.

The V call is TRBV28, the J call TRBJ2-2; 7 bases fit TRBD1. Per the germline V gene, CDR1 is MDHEN and CDR2 is SYDVKM. This CDR3 has 15 amino acids. With 2 bases clipped from V and 4 bases from J, the junction kept 4 bases outside the gene matches. The CDR3 loop is CASSLARDSTGELFF. The DNA for the CDR3 is TGTGCCAGCAGTTTAGCCAGGGACAGCACCGGGGAGCTGTTTTTT.

The chain combines TRBV7-2 with TRBJ2-7, with D possibly matching TRBD2 (6 bases). Trimming left V 2 bases short and J 0 bases short, with 11 bases between. The CDR3 totals 15 residues. Germline CDR1 is SGHTA and CDR2 is FQGNSA. This CDR3 reads CASSLISSGSYEQYF. The CDR3 DNA reads as TGTGCCAGCAGCTTAATCAGTAGCGGCTCCTACGAGCAGTACTTC.

V is TRBV6-1 and J is TRBJ2-7; 11 bases line up with TRBD2. Germline values: CDR1 MNHNS, CDR2 SASEGT. V was clipped by 3 bases and J by 4 bases; unmatched bases: 5. CDR3 length: 15 residues. This CDR3 is CASSEMGLAVYEQYF. The CDR3 DNA follows: TGTGCCAGCAGTGAGATGGGACTAGCGGTATACGAGCAGTACTTC.

This chain uses TRBV19 with TRBJ2-1; possible D gene TRBD1, 6 bases. CDR1 and CDR2 (germline): LNHDA, SQIVND (reference sequence). The CDR3 totals 15 residues. V was pared by 5 bases and J by 2 bases, with 13 bases between. The CDR3 region is CASSLGDTPYNEQFF. The CDR3, as DNA: TGTGCCAGTAGTCTCGGGGACACCCCCTACAATGAGCAGTTCTTC.

The chain couples TRBV28 to TRBJ1-1; D uncertain. V lost 11 bases and J 4 bases, leaving 11 bases between the germline ends. CDR3 length: 11 amino acids. Germline CDR1 MDHEN, CDR2 SYDVKM. CDR3 in DNA: TGTGCCCTGCGGAGTGGCACTGAAGCTTTCTTT. Amino acids: CALRSGTEAFF. Complete variable domain (other parts from reference TRBV28 and TRBJ1-1): DVKVTQSSRYLVKRTGEKVFLECVQDMDHENMFWYRQDPGLGLRLIYFSYDVKMKEKGDIPEGYSVSREKKERFSLILESASTNQTSMYLCALRSGTEAFFGQGTRLTVV.

The CDR3 region is CASSTTGGPREQYF. CDR3 DNA: TGTGCCAGCAGTACTACGGGAGGGCCTAGGGAGCAGTACTTC. This chain links TRBV6-4 with TRBJ2-7; TRBD2 matches 8 bases. Germline values: CDR1 MRHNA, CDR2 SNTAGT. With V trimmed by 5 bases and J by 7 bases, 10 bases remained unmatched. The CDR3 consists of 14 residues.

This rearrangement joins TRBV7-2 to TRBJ1-1; D is uncertain. The V end was cut by 2 bases, the J end by 8 bases, with 12 bases between. CDR3 length equals 13 residues. Looked up from germline, CDR1 is SGHTA and CDR2 is FQGNSA. CDR3 in DNA: TGTGCCAGCAGCTTATTTCGAATAAGCGAAGCTTTCTTT. This sequence encodes CASSLFRISEAFF.

CDR3: CASSQDRTGYGYTF. The CDR3 DNA is TGTGCCAGCAGCCAAGATAGGACGGGGTACGGCTACACCTTC. The chain uses TRBV4-2 and TRBJ1-2; D ambiguous. Trimming left V 0 bases short and J 8 bases short, with 13 bases between. Per germline, CDR1 LGHNA and CDR2 YNFKEQ. This CDR3 comprises 14 residues.

This clone was picked up one time. V usage is TRBV3-1 (or the pseudogene TRBV3-2) and J usage is TRBJ1-1, with D possibly being TRBD1 (5 bases). The CDR3 covers 11 residues. Trimming shortened V by 4 bases and J by 10 bases, and 10 bases separated the two germline ends. The germline V gene encodes CDR1 LGHDT and CDR2 YNNKEL (reference sequence). The CDR3 sequence: CASSPGRGAFF. The CDR3 coding sequence is TGTGCCAGCAGCCCCGGGAGGGGAGCTTTCTTT.

V usage is TRBV7-9 and J usage is TRBJ1-1; 8 positions agree with TRBD1. The CDR3 contains 16 residues. V was pared by 0 bases and J by 0 bases, with 3 bases of the junction left unmatched. Per the germline V gene, CDR1 is SEHNR and CDR2 is FQNEAQ (reference sequence). Written as DNA, the CDR3 is TGTGCCAGCAGCTTAGCGGAGACAGGGGTGAACACTGAAGCTTTCTTT. It codes for CASSLAETGVNTEAFF.

The rearrangement uses TRBV5-1 and TRBJ2-2; 11 bases line up with TRBD2. Germline-derived CDR1 and CDR2 are SGHRS and YFSETQ. The CDR3 is 16 residues long. V was clipped by 4 bases and J by 2 bases; unmatched bases: 4. CDR3 sequence (DNA): TGCGCCAGCAGCCCTCGACTAGCGGGAAACACCGGGGAGCTGTTTTTT. This codes for CASSPRLAGNTGELFF.

Note on this clone: This may stem from a read error, because a much larger clone lies one nucleotide away. This chain's CDR3 is CASSTQSSGNTIYF. The CDR3 DNA reads as TGTGCCAGCAGTACACAGAGCTCTGGAAACACCATATATTTT. The chain recombines TRBV6-5 with TRBJ1-3; D gene uncertain. V was clipped by 5 bases and J by 0 bases, with 8 bases between them. Germline values: CDR1 MNHEY, CDR2 SVGAGI. The CDR3 contains 14 residues.

This clone has a handful of counts. CDR3 nucleotide sequence: TGTGCCAGCAGATTACTGGATCAGCCCCAGCATTTT. Its translation is CASRLLDQPQHF. The chain links TRBV6-5 to TRBJ1-5, with no clear D. Germline lookup yields CDR1 MNHEY and CDR2 SVGAGI. V was shortened by 6 bases and J by 5 bases, with 8 bases between the two germline ends. The CDR3 is 12 amino acids.

V and J are TRBV27 and TRBJ2-1, with 12 bases identical to TRBD2. The length of the CDR3 is 15 residues. Germline V gives CDR1 MNHEY, CDR2 SMNVEV (reference sequence). The ends lost 5 bases at V and 10 bases at J; junction bases unmatched: 9. Written as DNA, the CDR3 is TGTGCCAGCAGTCGCCTAGCGGGAGGGCAGCGCGAGCAGTTCTTC. Its protein product is CASSRLAGGQREQFF.

The chain recombines TRBV27 with TRBJ2-1; possible D gene TRBD2, 5 bases. Germline-derived CDR1 and CDR2 are MNHEY and SMNVEV (reference sequence). The ends were cut back, 10 bases at V and 3 bases at J, with 13 bases in the middle. The CDR3 extends over 13 amino acids. The DNA of the CDR3 is TGTGCCACCTCCCGACTATACTACAATGAGCAGTTCTTC. Translating gives CATSRLYYNEQFF.

The V and J genes are TRBV28 and TRBJ2-5; 8 positions match TRBD2. V shed 2 bases and J 0 bases; nucleotides not matched to a gene: 5. The CDR3 length is 16 residues. Germline CDR1 MDHEN, CDR2 SYDVKM. The CDR3 is CASSLVTSGDQETQYF. The CDR3 nucleotides are TGTGCCAGCAGTTTAGTTACTAGCGGAGACCAAGAGACCCAGTACTTC.

The chain employs TRBV2 and TRBJ1-1; no firm D call. CDR1 SNHLY and CDR2 FYNNEI come from the germline V gene. The CDR3 extends over 13 amino acids. With 5 bases removed from V and 0 bases from J, the gap between germline ends came to 7 bases. The CDR3 DNA is TGTGCCAGCAGTTCGACATTGAACACTGAAGCTTTCTTT. This gives the protein CASSSTLNTEAFF.

The J gene is TRBJ2-7, the V gene TRBV4-2, with D possibly TRBD1 on 6 matching bases. Germline CDR1 reads LGHNA; CDR2 reads YNFKEQ. This CDR3 is built from 14 residues. V was cut by 4 bases and J by 2 bases, with 12 bases left in between. DNA for the CDR3: TGTGCCAGCAGCCTCCGGGACATTGCCTACGAGCAGTACTTC. Its protein is CASSLRDIAYEQYF.

The V and J genes are TRBV29-1 and TRBJ2-5; 10 nucleotides line up with TRBD1. Germline CDR1 SQVTM, CDR2 ANQGSEA. V was clipped by 6 bases and J by 2 bases; unmatched bases: 6. This CDR3 region has 14 residues. The CDR3, as DNA: TGCAGCGTCGCGGACAGGGGGTCACAAGAGACCCAGTACTTC. It translates to CSVADRGSQETQYF.

The V gene is TRBV28, the J gene TRBJ2-1; D is possibly TRBD2 (6 bases). CDR3 length: 14 amino acids. Germline V gene sequence: CDR1 MDHEN, CDR2 SYDVKM. V lost 6 bases and J lost 6, with 15 bases in between. CDR3 amino acids: CASSRLGGVNEQFF. The CDR3, as DNA: TGTGCCAGCAGCCGTCTGGGCGGGGTCAATGAGCAGTTCTTC.

The J gene is TRBJ2-1, the V gene TRBV4-1; D remains unclear. Germline V gene lookup returns CDR1 MGHRA and CDR2 YSYEKL. The CDR3 sequence is 12 residues long. Trimming took 0 bases from V and 12 from J, leaving 9 bases between them. CDR3 in DNA: TGCGCCAGCAGCCAAGATAGACTCGGGCAGTTCTTC. Its protein is CASSQDRLGQFF.

The chain uses TRBV9 and TRBJ2-7; 10 bases match TRBD2. Germline CDR1 is SGDLS and CDR2 is YYNGEE. This CDR3 spans 15 amino acids. Losses at the gene ends were 0 bases for V and 4 bases for J; bases not matched to a gene: 4. The CDR3 here is CASSVEPSGSYEQYF. CDR3 DNA: TGTGCCAGCAGCGTAGAGCCTAGCGGGAGTTACGAGCAGTACTTC.

The rearrangement uses TRBV27 and TRBJ2-7; TRBD2 aligns across 11 bases. The V and J ends lost 7 bases and 7 bases, in that order; junction bases with no gene match: 9. The CDR3 has 14 residues. Germline CDR1 is MNHEY and CDR2 is SMNVEV (reference sequence). The CDR3 nucleotides are TGTGCCAGCAACAGACTAGCGGGGTCGAAAGAGCAGTACTTC. It encodes CASNRLAGSKEQYF.

In DNA, the CDR3 is TGTGCCAGCAGCTTAGACGGACTGAAAACGGGCCGGGGGATCTACGAGCAGTACTTC. It codes for CASSLDGLKTGRGIYEQYF. The rearrangement links TRBV7-8 to TRBJ2-7; D is possibly TRBD2 (6 bases). Deletions cut 1 base from V and 3 bases from J, with 25 bases between. The CDR3 covers 19 residues. Germline V gene lookup returns CDR1 SGHVS and CDR2 FQNEAQ.

V gene TRBV7-9 combines with J gene TRBJ1-4; possibly TRBD1 for D (5 bases). CDR3 length: 17 amino acids. The germline V and J ends were trimmed by 2 bases and 3 bases, with 16 bases remaining between them. The germline V gene encodes CDR1 SEHNR and CDR2 FQNEAQ (reference sequence). This CDR3 is CASSLFKEGAANEKLFF. For the CDR3, the DNA is TGTGCCAGCAGCTTATTTAAGGAAGGGGCAGCTAATGAAAAACTGTTTTTT.

The chain is built from TRBV2 and TRBJ2-7; 7 bases map to TRBD2. V lost 7 bases and J lost 3; bases outside the gene matches: 3. The CDR3 is made up of 12 amino acids. Germline V CDR1 and CDR2: SNHLY, FYNNEI. The CDR3 DNA sequence: TGTGCCAGCACTAGCGGTATCTACGAGCAGTACTTC. Translated, it gives CASTSGIYEQYF.

The chain is built from TRBV19 and TRBJ2-5, with 9 bases that match TRBD1. CDR3 length: 16 amino acids. V was clipped by 3 bases and J by 4 bases; unmatched bases: 9. From germline, CDR1 is LNHDA and CDR2 SQIVND (reference sequence). The CDR3 coding sequence is TGTGCCAGTAGTATTCAACCCGGGACAGGGCGAGAGACCCAGTACTTC. It is translated as CASSIQPGTGRETQYF.

The CDR3 DNA reads as TGTGCCAGCAGCCCAAACCCTCTAGCGGAGGGGCAGTATTTT. The encoded protein is CASSPNPLAEGQYF. This chain links TRBV5-6 with TRBJ2-3, with 7 bases matching TRBD2. With V trimmed by 4 bases and J by 11 bases, 13 bases remained unmatched. CDR3 length: 14 residues. Germline-derived CDR1 and CDR2 are SGHDT and YYEEEE.

V is TRBV6-5 and J is TRBJ2-5; D unclear. V was pared by 2 bases and J by 7 bases, with 17 bases between. The germline CDR1 and CDR2 sequences are MNHEY and SVGAGI. The CDR3 sequence is 15 residues long. CDR3 DNA: TGTGCCAGCAGTTACACCCGACCGAGCCCAGGGACCCAGTACTTC. Its translation: CASSYTRPSPGTQYF.